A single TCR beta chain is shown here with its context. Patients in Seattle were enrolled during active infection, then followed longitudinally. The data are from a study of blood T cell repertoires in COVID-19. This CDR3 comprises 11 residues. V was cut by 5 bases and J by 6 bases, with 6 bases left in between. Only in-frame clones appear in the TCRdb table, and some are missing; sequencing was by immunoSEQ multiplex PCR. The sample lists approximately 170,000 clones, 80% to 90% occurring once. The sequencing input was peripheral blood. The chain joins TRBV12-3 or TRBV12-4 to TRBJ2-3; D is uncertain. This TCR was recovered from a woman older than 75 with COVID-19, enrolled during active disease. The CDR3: CASSVADTQYF. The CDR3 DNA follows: TGTGCCAGCAGTGTGGCTGATACGCAGTATTTT.